One sample yielded the 20 T cell receptor beta chains listed below, sequenced in a study of early T cells in non-severe SARS-CoV-2 infection. TCRdb analysed the 5' RACE reads with MiXCR anew, one entry per CDR3 protein. Among approximately 70,000 distinct CDR3 sequences listed, approximately 12% were seen once. Specimen: whole blood. These receptors originate from an adult who was a healthcare worker with PCR-confirmed SARS-CoV-2 infection or an uninfected control (not recorded which).

The chain recombines TRBV20-1 with TRBJ1-2; perhaps TRBD1 as D (6 bases). CDR1 is DFQATT and CDR2 is SNEGSKA in the germline V gene (reference sequence). The CDR3 is made up of 12 amino acids. The germline V and J ends were trimmed by 0 bases and 14 bases, with 16 bases remaining between them. In nucleotides, the CDR3 is TGCAGTGCTAGAGATATCCAGGGGAATCCAACCTTC. Encoded protein: CSARDIQGNPTF.

In this sample, this clonotype turned up a few times. The chain carries TRBV5-1 and TRBJ1-4, with a weak D call TRBD1 (5 bases). The CDR3 consists of 13 residues. The germline V gene has CDR1 SGHRS and CDR2 YFSETQ. V dropped 6 bases and J dropped 8 bases, with 14 bases sitting between them. The CDR3 spells CASKTPDSEKLFF. CDR3 bases: TGCGCCAGCAAAACTCCTGACAGCGAAAAACTGTTTTTT.

The table lists this clonotype with many counts. The genes are TRBV9 and TRBJ2-7, with D maybe TRBD2 (6 bases). V was pared by 0 bases and J by 1 base, with 11 bases between. In germline, CDR1 is SGDLS, CDR2 YYNGEE. This CDR3 region has 15 residues. The CDR3 sequence: CASSVDSGISYEQYF. The CDR3 nucleotides read TGTGCCAGCAGCGTAGATAGCGGTATTTCCTACGAGCAGTACTTC.

CDR3 loop: CATARGGAISGANVLTF. CDR3 bases: TGTGCCACTGCCCGCGGGGGAGCTATCTCTGGGGCCAACGTCCTGACTTTC. The chain combines TRBV4-2 with TRBJ2-6; TRBD2 matches at 7 bases. The J segment lost 0 bases and the V segment lost 10 bases, leaving 12 bases of the junction unmatched. CDR1 and CDR2 (germline): LGHNA, YNFKEQ. The length of the CDR3 is 17 residues.

This clonotype was seen a handful of times. V gene TRBV27 combines with J gene TRBJ2-5; 7 positions agree with TRBD1. V was clipped by 4 bases and J by 5 bases; unmatched bases: 7. The CDR3 covers 14 residues. Germline V gene sequence: CDR1 MNHEY, CDR2 SMNVEV (reference sequence). The chain's CDR3 is CASSSLDRAETQYF. CDR3 sequence (DNA): TGTGCCAGCAGTTCCTTAGACAGGGCGGAGACCCAGTACTTC.

The chain has TRBV28 and TRBJ1-3; D perhaps matches TRBD1 (5 bases). This CDR3 has 16 amino acids. The V gene's germline CDR1 is MDHEN and CDR2 SYDVKM. V dropped 4 bases and J dropped 1 base, with 14 bases sitting between them. In DNA form, the CDR3 reads TGTGCCAGCAGTTACCCTGTGGGGGGATCTGGAAACACCATATATTTT. Protein sequence: CASSYPVGGSGNTIYF.

This sequence joins TRBV4-2 and TRBJ2-3, with unresolved D. Germline loops: CDR1 LGHNA, CDR2 YNFKEQ. The ends were cut back, 1 base at V and 1 base at J, with 9 bases in the middle. CDR3 size: 15 residues. CDR3 sequence: CASSQGTTGTDTQYF. In DNA, the CDR3 is TGTGCCAGCAGCCAAGGTACCACAGGCACAGATACGCAGTATTTT.

This clonotype was observed many times. V is TRBV11-2 and J is TRBJ1-4; tentatively, D is TRBD1 (5 bases). Trimming took off 5 bases at V and 7 bases at J, with 11 bases between the two ends. The germline V gene has CDR1 SGHAT and CDR2 FQNNGV. The CDR3 length is 13 residues. The CDR3 is CASSPRDSEKLFF. The CDR3, as DNA: TGTGCCAGCAGCCCCCGAGACAGTGAAAAACTGTTTTTT.

This clonotype has a handful of counts. The V gene is TRBV4-2, the J gene TRBJ2-7; TRBD2 is a possible D gene (6 bases). The CDR3 covers 18 residues. Germline CDR1 is LGHNA and CDR2 is YNFKEQ. V lost 2 bases to trimming and J lost 0 bases, with 20 bases between them. CDR3 coding DNA: TGTGCCAGCAGCCAAAGACTAGGGCGGGGTGGGGACTCCTACGAGCAGTACTTC. It codes for CASSQRLGRGGDSYEQYF.

This clonotype has more than one count but fewer than ten. The V gene is TRBV28, the J gene TRBJ2-1; D may be TRBD1 or TRBD2 (5 bases each). Deletions cut 8 bases from V and 9 bases from J, with 23 bases between. Germline CDR1 reads MDHEN; CDR2 reads SYDVKM. The CDR3 loop spans 15 amino acids. Here the CDR3 reads CASGTASGLGAEQFF. The CDR3, as DNA: TGTGCCAGCGGGACGGCCAGCGGATTGGGTGCTGAGCAGTTCTTC.

This clonotype occurred many times. The V and J genes are TRBV12-3 or TRBV12-4 and TRBJ1-2; D is undetermined. The CDR3 runs to 13 residues. V was shortened by 5 bases and J by 1 base, with 8 bases between the two germline ends. The CDR3 spells CASSPDGNYGYTF. DNA of the CDR3: TGTGCCAGCAGTCCGGACGGTAACTATGGCTACACCTTC.

This clonotype was seen a handful of times. The chain is built from TRBV30 and TRBJ1-1; perhaps TRBD1 as D (5 bases). Germline V gene data show CDR1 as GTSNPN and CDR2 as SVGIG (reference sequence). The CDR3 consists of 11 residues. V shed 6 bases and J shed 10 bases, with 15 bases lying between them. The CDR3 DNA reads TGTGCCTGCCGAAAAGGGGATGGAGCTTTCTTT. This sequence encodes CACRKGDGAFF.

The sample holds many counts of this clonotype. This rearrangement joins TRBV12-3 or TRBV12-4 to TRBJ2-3; TRBD1 is a possible D gene (6 bases). CDR3 length equals 15 residues. V lost 9 bases, J lost 2 bases, and 18 bases lay in between. CDR3 amino acids: CARATSGTPTDTQYF. For the CDR3, the DNA is TGTGCCAGAGCGACTTCCGGGACACCCACAGATACGCAGTATTTT.

This clonotype has a handful of counts. This sequence joins TRBV5-1 and TRBJ1-4, with a weak D call TRBD1 (5 bases). CDR3 length: 14 residues. The germline V and J ends were trimmed by 4 bases and 7 bases, with 14 bases remaining between them. The germline CDR1 and CDR2 sequences are SGHRS and YFSETQ. The chain's CDR3 is CASSLSGHGEKLFF. The CDR3 coding sequence is TGCGCCAGCAGCCTCTCCGGACACGGTGAAAAACTGTTTTTT.

This clonotype was seen only a few times. J is TRBJ1-1 and V is TRBV5-1; D not certain. Germline CDR1 and CDR2: SGHRS and YFSETQ. CDR3 length: 16 amino acids. V lost 2 bases and J 3 bases, leaving 17 bases between the germline ends. The CDR3 spells CASSFPRDQGDTEAFF. Written as DNA, the CDR3 is TGCGCCAGCAGCTTTCCCCGCGACCAAGGCGACACTGAAGCTTTCTTT.

The chain is built from TRBV28 and TRBJ2-5; 7 positions match TRBD1. Trimming removed 5 bases from V and 5 bases from J; junction bases left unmatched: 11. In germline, CDR1 is MDHEN, CDR2 SYDVKM. The CDR3 spans 15 residues. CDR3 sequence reads: CASSPPTGSRETQYF. DNA of the CDR3: TGTGCCAGCAGTCCCCCGACAGGGAGTAGGGAGACCCAGTACTTC.

Ten or more counts support this clonotype. V usage is TRBV7-9 and J usage is TRBJ2-1; D may be TRBD2 (6 bases). Germline loops: CDR1 SEHNR, CDR2 FQNEAQ (reference sequence). Trimming took 5 bases from V and 3 from J, leaving 14 bases between them. The CDR3 runs to 15 residues. CDR3 DNA sequence: TGTGCCAGCAGCCGTCAGCCGGGACTCTACAATGAGCAGTTCTTC. It specifies CASSRQPGLYNEQFF.

The J gene is TRBJ1-2, the V gene TRBV18, with 8 bases fitting TRBD1. V lost 5 bases to trimming and J lost 3 bases; unmatched junction nucleotides: 5. Germline loops: CDR1 KGHSH, CDR2 LQKENI. CDR3 length: 14 residues. CDR3 protein: CASSEDRADYGYTF. In DNA form, the CDR3 reads TGTGCCAGCTCAGAGGACAGGGCGGACTATGGCTACACCTTC.

This clonotype was detected a few times. This chain uses TRBV29-1 with TRBJ2-1, with 8 bases lining up with TRBD2. The germline V gene has CDR1 SQVTM and CDR2 ANQGSEA. The junction had 4 bases not matched to a gene; V was cut back by 7 bases and J by 2 bases. This CDR3 has 13 amino acids. The CDR3 reads CSASGRAYNEQFF. In DNA form, the CDR3 reads TGCAGCGCCAGCGGGAGAGCCTACAATGAGCAGTTCTTC.

This clonotype was detected a few times. The gene calls are TRBV5-1 and TRBJ2-7; D is perhaps TRBD1 or TRBD2 (5 bases each). V was cut by 3 bases and J by 10 bases, with 23 bases left in between. Germline V gene lookup returns CDR1 SGHRS and CDR2 YFSETQ. The CDR3 runs to 15 residues. In DNA, the CDR3 is TGCGCCAGCAGCTACCTAACCGGGACGGTTAAATTACAGTACTTC. Encoded protein: CASSYLTGTVKLQYF. Complete variable domain (other parts from reference TRBV5-1 and TRBJ2-7): KAGVTQTPRYLIKTRGQQVTLSCSPISGHRSVSWYQQTPGQGLQFLFEYFSETQRNKGNFPGRFSGRQFSNSRSEMNVSTLELGDSALYLCASSYLTGTVKLQYFGPGTRLTVT.